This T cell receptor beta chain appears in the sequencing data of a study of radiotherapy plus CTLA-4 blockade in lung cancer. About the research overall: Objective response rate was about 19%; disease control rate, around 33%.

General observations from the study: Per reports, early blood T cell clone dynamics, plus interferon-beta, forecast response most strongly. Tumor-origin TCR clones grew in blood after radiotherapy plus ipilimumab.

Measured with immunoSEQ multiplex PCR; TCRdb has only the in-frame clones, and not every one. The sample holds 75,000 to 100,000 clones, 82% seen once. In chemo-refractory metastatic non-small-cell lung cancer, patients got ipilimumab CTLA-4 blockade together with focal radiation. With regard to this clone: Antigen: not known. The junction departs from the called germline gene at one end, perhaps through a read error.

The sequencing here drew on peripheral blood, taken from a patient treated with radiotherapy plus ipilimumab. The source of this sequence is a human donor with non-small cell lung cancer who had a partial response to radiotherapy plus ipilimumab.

CDR3 sequence: CASSWLGTSGSKLF. DNA of the CDR3: TGTGCCAGCAGCTGGCTCGGGACTAGCGGGAGTAAGCTCTTC. The chain joins TRBV7-2 to TRBJ2-1, with TRBD2 identical over 14 bases. The CDR3 loop spans 14 amino acids. The germline V gene encodes CDR1 SGHTA and CDR2 FQGNSA.